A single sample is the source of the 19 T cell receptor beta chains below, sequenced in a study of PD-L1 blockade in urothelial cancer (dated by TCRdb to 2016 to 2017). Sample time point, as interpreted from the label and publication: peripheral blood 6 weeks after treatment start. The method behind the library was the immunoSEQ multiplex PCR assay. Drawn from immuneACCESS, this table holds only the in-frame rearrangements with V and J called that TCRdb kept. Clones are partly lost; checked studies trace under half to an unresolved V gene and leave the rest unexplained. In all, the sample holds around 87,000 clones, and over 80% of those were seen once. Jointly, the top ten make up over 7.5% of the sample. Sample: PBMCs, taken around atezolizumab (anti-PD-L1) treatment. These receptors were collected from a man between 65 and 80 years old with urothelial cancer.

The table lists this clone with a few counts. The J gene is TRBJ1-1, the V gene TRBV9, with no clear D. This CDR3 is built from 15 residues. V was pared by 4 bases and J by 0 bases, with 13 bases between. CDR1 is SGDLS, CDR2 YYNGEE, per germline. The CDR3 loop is CASSPREVMNTEAFF. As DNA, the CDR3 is TGTGCCAGCAGCCCCCGTGAGGTGATGAACACTGAAGCTTTCTTT.

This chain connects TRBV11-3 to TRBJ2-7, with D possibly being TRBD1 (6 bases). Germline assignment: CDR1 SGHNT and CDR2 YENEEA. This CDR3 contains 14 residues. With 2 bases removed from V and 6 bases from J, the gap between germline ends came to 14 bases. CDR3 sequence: CASSLSQGYGEQYF. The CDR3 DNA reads TGTGCCAGCAGCTTAAGTCAGGGGTATGGCGAGCAGTACTTC.

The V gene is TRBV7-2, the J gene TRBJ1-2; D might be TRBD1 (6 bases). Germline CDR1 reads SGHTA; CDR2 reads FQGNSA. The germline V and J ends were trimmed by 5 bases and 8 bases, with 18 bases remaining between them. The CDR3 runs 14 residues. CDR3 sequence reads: CASSARTATNGYTF. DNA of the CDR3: TGTGCCAGCAGCGCCCGGACAGCCACTAACGGCTACACCTTC. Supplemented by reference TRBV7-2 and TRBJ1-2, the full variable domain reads GAGVSQSPSNKVTEKGKDVELRCDPISGHTALYWYRQSLGQGLEFLIYFQGNSAPDKSGLPSDRFSAERTGGSVSTLTIQRTQQEDSAVYLCASSARTATNGYTFGSGTRLTVV.

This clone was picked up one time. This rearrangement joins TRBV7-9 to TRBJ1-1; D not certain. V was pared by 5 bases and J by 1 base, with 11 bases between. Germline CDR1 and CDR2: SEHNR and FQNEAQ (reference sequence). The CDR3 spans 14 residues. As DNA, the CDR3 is TGTGCCAGCAGCCCCTCGACTGCGAACACTGAAGCTTTCTTT. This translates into CASSPSTANTEAFF.

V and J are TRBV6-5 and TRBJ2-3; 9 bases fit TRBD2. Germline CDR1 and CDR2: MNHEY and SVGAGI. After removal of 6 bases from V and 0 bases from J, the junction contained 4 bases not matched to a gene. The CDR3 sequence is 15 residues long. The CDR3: CASSRTSGSTDTQYF. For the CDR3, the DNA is TGTGCCAGCAGCCGTACTAGCGGGAGCACAGATACGCAGTATTTT.

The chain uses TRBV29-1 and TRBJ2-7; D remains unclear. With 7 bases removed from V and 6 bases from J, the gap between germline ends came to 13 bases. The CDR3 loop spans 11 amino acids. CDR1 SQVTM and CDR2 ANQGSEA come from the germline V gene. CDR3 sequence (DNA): TGCAGCGCTGGGTCCGGGTCCGAGCAGTACTTC. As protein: CSAGSGSEQYF.

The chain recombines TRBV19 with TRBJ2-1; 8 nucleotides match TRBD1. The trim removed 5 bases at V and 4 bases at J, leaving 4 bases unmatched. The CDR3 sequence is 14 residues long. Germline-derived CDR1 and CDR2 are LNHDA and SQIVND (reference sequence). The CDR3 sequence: CASSLDRVYNEQFF. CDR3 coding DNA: TGTGCCAGTAGTCTGGACAGGGTTTACAATGAGCAGTTCTTC.

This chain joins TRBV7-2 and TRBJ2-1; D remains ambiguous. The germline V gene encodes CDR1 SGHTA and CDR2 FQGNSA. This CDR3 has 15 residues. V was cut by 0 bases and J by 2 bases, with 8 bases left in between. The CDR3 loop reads CASSLALGTYNEQFF. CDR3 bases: TGTGCCAGCAGCTTAGCCCTAGGAACCTACAATGAGCAGTTCTTC.

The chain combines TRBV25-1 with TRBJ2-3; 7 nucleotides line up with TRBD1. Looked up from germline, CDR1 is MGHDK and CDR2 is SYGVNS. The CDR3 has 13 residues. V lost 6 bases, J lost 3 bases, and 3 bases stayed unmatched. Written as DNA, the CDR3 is TGTGCCAGCAGGACAGGGACGACAGATACGCAGTATTTT. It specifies CASRTGTTDTQYF.

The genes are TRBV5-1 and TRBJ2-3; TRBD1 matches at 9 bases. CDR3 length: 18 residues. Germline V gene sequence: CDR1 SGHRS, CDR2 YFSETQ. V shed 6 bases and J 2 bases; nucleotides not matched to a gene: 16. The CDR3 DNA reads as TGCGCCAGCAAACCGGGACAGGGAACTCCACCAATCACAGATACGCAGTATTTT. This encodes CASKPGQGTPPITDTQYF.

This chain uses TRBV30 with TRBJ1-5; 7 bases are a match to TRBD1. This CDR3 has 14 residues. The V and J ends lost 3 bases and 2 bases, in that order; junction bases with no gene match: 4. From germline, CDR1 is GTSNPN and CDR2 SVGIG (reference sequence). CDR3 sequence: CAWSPGGGNQPQHF. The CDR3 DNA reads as TGTGCCTGGAGCCCAGGGGGAGGCAATCAGCCCCAGCATTTT.

The CDR3, as DNA: TGCGCCAGCAGCCACAGGGGGTTTAATGAAAAACTGTTTTTT. Protein: CASSHRGFNEKLFF. The chain uses TRBV5-1 and TRBJ1-4; TRBD1 aligns across 8 bases. The V gene end was trimmed by 4 bases and the J gene end by 4 bases; junction bases not matched to a gene: 3. Germline CDR1 reads SGHRS; CDR2 reads YFSETQ. This CDR3 contains 14 residues.

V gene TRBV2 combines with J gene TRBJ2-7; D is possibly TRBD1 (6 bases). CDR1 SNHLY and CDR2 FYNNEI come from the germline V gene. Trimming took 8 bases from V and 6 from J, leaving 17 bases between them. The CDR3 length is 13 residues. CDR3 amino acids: CASSRDIGSEQYF. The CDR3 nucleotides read TGTGCCAGCTCCCGGGACATAGGGAGCGAGCAGTACTTC.

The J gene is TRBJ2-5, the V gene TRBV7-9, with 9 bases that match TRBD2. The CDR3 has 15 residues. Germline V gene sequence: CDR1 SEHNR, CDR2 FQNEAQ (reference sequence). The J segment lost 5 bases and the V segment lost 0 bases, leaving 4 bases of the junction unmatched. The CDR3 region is CASSLASGRGETQYF. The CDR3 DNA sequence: TGTGCCAGCAGCTTAGCTAGCGGGAGAGGTGAGACCCAGTACTTC.

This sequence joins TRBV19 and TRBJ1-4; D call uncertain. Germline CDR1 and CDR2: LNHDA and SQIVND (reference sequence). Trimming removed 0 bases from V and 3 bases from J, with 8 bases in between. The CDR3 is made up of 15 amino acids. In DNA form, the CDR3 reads TGTGCCAGTAGTATAGAACGGGTGGCTAATGAAAAACTGTTTTTT. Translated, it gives CASSIERVANEKLFF.

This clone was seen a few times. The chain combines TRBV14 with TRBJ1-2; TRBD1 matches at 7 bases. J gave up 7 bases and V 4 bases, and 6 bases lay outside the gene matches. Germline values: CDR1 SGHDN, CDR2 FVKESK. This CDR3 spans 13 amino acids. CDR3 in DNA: TGTGCCAGCAGCCTTAGACAGGGTTTTGGCTACACCTTC. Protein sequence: CASSLRQGFGYTF.

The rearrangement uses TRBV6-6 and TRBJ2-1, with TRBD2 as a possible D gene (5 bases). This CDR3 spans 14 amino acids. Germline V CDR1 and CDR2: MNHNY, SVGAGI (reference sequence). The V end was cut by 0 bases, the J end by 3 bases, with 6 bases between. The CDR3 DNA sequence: TGTGCCAGCAGTTACTCGAGGGACTACAATGAGCAGTTCTTC. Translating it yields CASSYSRDYNEQFF.

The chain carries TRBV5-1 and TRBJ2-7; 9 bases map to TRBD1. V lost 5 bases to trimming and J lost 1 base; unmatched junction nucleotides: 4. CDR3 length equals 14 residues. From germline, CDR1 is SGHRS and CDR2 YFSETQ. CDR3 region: CASSTGTGSYEQYF. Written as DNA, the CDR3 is TGCGCCAGCAGTACGGGGACAGGGTCCTACGAGCAGTACTTC. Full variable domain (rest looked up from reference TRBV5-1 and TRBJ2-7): KAGVTQTPRYLIKTRGQQVTLSCSPISGHRSVSWYQQTPGQGLQFLFEYFSETQRNKGNFPGRFSGRQFSNSRSEMNVSTLELGDSALYLCASSTGTGSYEQYFGPGTRLTVT.

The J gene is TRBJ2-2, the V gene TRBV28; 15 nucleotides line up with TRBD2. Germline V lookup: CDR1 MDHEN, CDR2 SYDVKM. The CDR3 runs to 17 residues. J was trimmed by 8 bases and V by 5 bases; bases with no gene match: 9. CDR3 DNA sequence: TGTGCCAGCAGTGACGTTGGACTAGCGGGAGGGTCGGGGGAGCTGTTTTTT. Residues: CASSDVGLAGGSGELFF.